Listed here is a single TCR beta chain. Its antigen is as yet unknown. This record comes from a study of cytomegalovirus exposure and HLA in healthy donors. General observations from the study: The study listed about 150 cytomegalovirus-associated TCR beta chains.

V was trimmed by 0 bases and J by 4 bases, leaving 14 bases between them. Germline V gene data show CDR1 as SGHRS and CDR2 as YFSETQ. The CDR3 loop spans 15 amino acids. Primers included in the PCR were 60 Vbeta and 13 Jbeta primers. Produced via immunoSEQ multiplex PCR; TCRdb's table is partial and in-frame only. The sample includes under 200,000 clones, over 75% of them seen just once. The sequenced sample was PBMCs. This receptor was obtained from a man in his forties in good health and CMV-seropositive. The rearrangement uses TRBV5-1 and TRBJ2-7; a possible D gene is TRBD1 (5 bases). The CDR3 loop reads CASSLAQGRGYEQYF. The CDR3 region has the DNA TGCGCCAGCAGCTTGGCGCAGGGAAGGGGTTACGAGCAGTACTTC.